This T cell receptor (beta chain) was observed in a study of blood T cells in healthy people across ages. A second PCR of about 6 to 11 cycles used a sample-barcoded 5' primer and a J-beta primer mix. A tag from a template-switch adaptor with 12 random nucleotides marked each cDNA molecule. MiXCR, run by TCRdb on the 5' RACE reads, gives a single entry per CDR3 protein. The sample lists approximately 850,000 distinct CDR3 sequences; approximately 48% were seen once. In regard to this clonotype: Its antigen is unidentified.

Findings and limits, study-wide: A roughly linear age-dependent decrease characterized TCR beta diversity per million T cells.

V lost 0 bases and J lost 8, with 7 bases in between. This CDR3 has 12 residues. The germline V gene encodes CDR1 LGHNA and CDR2 YSLEER. Every donor gave 9 to 10 milliliters of peripheral blood. The receptor comes from a man between 60 and 75 years old in good health. The genes are TRBV4-3 and TRBJ1-1; D gene uncertain. Sequences were obtained from blood. Here the CDR3 reads CASSQDTGEAFF. CDR3 DNA sequence: TGCGCCAGCAGCCAAGACACGGGGGAAGCTTTCTTT.